Listed below are T cell receptor beta chains from one sample, sequenced in a study of graft-versus-host responses after intestinal transplantation. TCRdb keeps only in-frame clones here, not all; method: immunoSEQ multiplex PCR. The repertoire holds roughly 70,000 clones, 92% seen once, with around 7.1% in the top ten. The input for sequencing was bone marrow, taken roughly 780 days after intestinal transplantation. The receptors were sampled from a human patient who received an intestinal transplant, so some T cells may come from the graft donor. Each CDR3 is given with its conserved first and last residue. A D gene is named only where the DNA matches it firmly. Where a row states a size, it is once, few, many or the class of an expanded clone; other rows omit it.

J gene: TRBJ2-1
clone size: .
V gene: TRBV2
D gene: TRBD1
CDR3 DNA: TGTGCCAGCAGTGGGGGACAGGCAGGTGAGCAGTTCTTC
CDR3 protein: CASSGGQAGEQFF

J gene: TRBJ1-4
clone size: .
V gene: TRBV5-6
D gene: .
CDR3 DNA: TGTGCCAGCAGCTTTGGGGGGCAGAATGAAAAACTGTTTTTT
CDR3 protein: CASSFGGQNEKLFF

J gene: TRBJ2-7
clone size: .
V gene: TRBV2
D gene: .
CDR3 DNA: TGTGCCAGCAGTGAACGTTGGTCCCCCTACGAGCAGTACTTC
CDR3 protein: CASSERWSPYEQYF

J gene: TRBJ2-3
clone size: .
V gene: TRBV29-1
D gene: TRBD2
CDR3 DNA: TGCAACGTGCGGGGGGTTATTTTAGATACGCAGTATTTT
CDR3 protein: CNVRGVILDTQYF

J gene: TRBJ2-1
clone size: .
V gene: TRBV19
D gene: TRBD1
CDR3 DNA: TGTGCCAGTAGTATACATCCGACAGGGGGCGGCAATGAGCAGTTCTTC
CDR3 protein: CASSIHPTGGGNEQFF

J gene: TRBJ1-1
clone size: .
V gene: TRBV28
D gene: .
CDR3 DNA: TGTGCCAGCAGCCTAGACACCATGAACACTGAAGCTTTCTTT
CDR3 protein: CASSLDTMNTEAFF

J gene: TRBJ1-1
clone size: .
V gene: TRBV7-2
D gene: .
CDR3 DNA: TGTGCCAGCAGCTTAGCCGGGACGGGGAACACTGAAGCTTTCTTT
CDR3 protein: CASSLAGTGNTEAFF

J gene: TRBJ2-7
clone size: .
V gene: TRBV6-5
D gene: .
CDR3 DNA: TGTGCCAGCAGTTACGTTGGGGGCCAGCAGTACTTC
CDR3 protein: CASSYVGGQQYF

J gene: TRBJ1-1
clone size: few
V gene: TRBV5-1
D gene: .
CDR3 DNA: TGCGCCAGCAGTTTTGGGGCGGACACTGAAGCTTTCTTT
CDR3 protein: CASSFGADTEAFF

J gene: TRBJ2-2
clone size: .
V gene: TRBV7-9
D gene: .
CDR3 DNA: TGTGCCAGCACCACGGTGAACACCGGGGAGCTGTTTTTT
CDR3 protein: CASTTVNTGELFF

J gene: TRBJ1-3
clone size: .
V gene: TRBV2
D gene: .
CDR3 DNA: TGTGCCAGCACCGAGACAGGCTCTGGAAACACCATATATTTT
CDR3 protein: CASTETGSGNTIYF

J gene: TRBJ1-5
clone size: .
V gene: TRBV9
D gene: .
CDR3 DNA: TGTGCCAGCAGCGTAGGTCTGGGAGACTACCAGCCCCAGCATTTT
CDR3 protein: CASSVGLGDYQPQHF

J gene: TRBJ2-2
clone size: .
V gene: TRBV5-1
D gene: TRBD1
CDR3 DNA: TGCGCCAGCAGCTTATGGGGGACAGGGGCCACCGGGGAGCTGTTTTTT
CDR3 protein: CASSLWGTGATGELFF

J gene: TRBJ2-5
clone size: few
V gene: TRBV7-3
D gene: .
CDR3 DNA: TGTGCCAGCTCGCGTGAGGCAGGGAGGCAAGGGACCCAGTACTTC
CDR3 protein: CASSREAGRQGTQYF

J gene: TRBJ2-1
clone size: few
V gene: TRBV6-4
D gene: TRBD1
CDR3 DNA: TGTGCCAGCAGTGACTCGACAGGGGGCTACAATGAGCAGTTCTTC
CDR3 protein: CASSDSTGGYNEQFF

J gene: TRBJ1-4
clone size: .
V gene: TRBV9
D gene: .
CDR3 DNA: TGTGCCAGCAGCGTAGGAGGGACGGGTGAAAAACTGTTTTTT
CDR3 protein: CASSVGGTGEKLFF

J gene: TRBJ2-5
clone size: .
V gene: TRBV19
D gene: .
CDR3 DNA: TGTGCCAGTAGAGAGGCCAGCTGGGGGTCCCAGTACTTC
CDR3 protein: CASREASWGSQYF

J gene: TRBJ2-1
clone size: .
V gene: TRBV2
D gene: .
CDR3 DNA: TGTGCCAGCACGGGTCACAATGAGCAGTTCTTC
CDR3 protein: CASTGHNEQFF

J gene: TRBJ2-7
clone size: .
V gene: TRBV6-1
D gene: .
CDR3 DNA: TGTGCCAGCAGCAGCCAGGGGTACGAGCAGTACTTC
CDR3 protein: CASSSQGYEQYF

J gene: TRBJ2-1
clone size: .
V gene: TRBV4-1
D gene: .
CDR3 DNA: TGCGCCAGCAGCCAAGTACTAGAGCGCTGGAATGAGCAGTTCTTC
CDR3 protein: CASSQVLERWNEQFF

J gene: TRBJ1-2
clone size: .
V gene: TRBV7-9
D gene: .
CDR3 DNA: TGTGCCAGCAGCTTAGTTGGGCTTAACTATGGCTACACCTTC
CDR3 protein: CASSLVGLNYGYTF

J gene: TRBJ2-5
clone size: .
V gene: TRBV28
D gene: .
CDR3 DNA: TGTGCCAGCAGTATGAGACAACCAAACCCTCAAGAGACCCAGTACTTC
CDR3 protein: CASSMRQPNPQETQYF

J gene: TRBJ1-4
clone size: .
V gene: TRBV11-2
D gene: .
CDR3 DNA: TGTGCCAGCAGCTTAACCGGGACGGGAGGTGAAAAACTGTTTTTT
CDR3 protein: CASSLTGTGGEKLFF

J gene: TRBJ2-7
clone size: .
V gene: TRBV5-1
D gene: TRBD1
CDR3 DNA: TGCGCCAGCAGCCCGGGGACAGGGGCAAGGGTGGGATACGAGCAGTACTTC
CDR3 protein: CASSPGTGARVGYEQYF

J gene: TRBJ1-4
clone size: .
V gene: TRBV25-1
D gene: .
CDR3 DNA: TGTGCCAGCAGTGGGGCGGGACTAAATGAAAAACTGTTTTTT
CDR3 protein: CASSGAGLNEKLFF

J gene: TRBJ2-5
clone size: once
V gene: TRBV9
D gene: .
CDR3 DNA: TGTGCCAGCAGCGTAGTAGGCGGGTCCGGTGAGACCCAGTACTTC
CDR3 protein: CASSVVGGSGETQYF

J gene: TRBJ2-7
clone size: .
V gene: TRBV4-1
D gene: TRBD2
CDR3 DNA: TGCGCCAGCAGCCAATTGGGACTAGCGGAGCTCTACGAGCAGTACTTC
CDR3 protein: CASSQLGLAELYEQYF

J gene: TRBJ1-4
clone size: .
V gene: TRBV7-9
D gene: .
CDR3 DNA: TGTGCCAGCAGCTTAAGGAACTTGGGCGAAAAACTGTTTTTT
CDR3 protein: CASSLRNLGEKLFF

J gene: TRBJ1-5
clone size: .
V gene: TRBV21-1
D gene: .
CDR3 DNA: TGTGCCAGCAGCAAAAATGGTCAGCCCCAGCATTTT
CDR3 protein: CASSKNGQPQHF

J gene: TRBJ2-5
clone size: .
V gene: TRBV9
D gene: TRBD2
CDR3 DNA: TGTGCCAGCAGCGTAGGACTAGCGGGATATGGGGAGACCCAGTACTTC
CDR3 protein: CASSVGLAGYGETQYF

J gene: TRBJ1-6
clone size: .
V gene: TRBV6-5
D gene: .
CDR3 DNA: TGTGCCAGCAGCGGTCTGCTGGGATCACCCCTCCACTTT
CDR3 protein: CASSGLLGSPLHF

J gene: TRBJ2-3
clone size: .
V gene: TRBV27
D gene: .
CDR3 DNA: TGTGCCAGCAGTTTCGTAACGCGGGGCACAGATACGCAGTATTTT
CDR3 protein: CASSFVTRGTDTQYF

J gene: TRBJ2-2
clone size: .
V gene: TRBV21-1
D gene: .
CDR3 DNA: TGTGCCAGCAGCAAAGCGCTAGGGGTTGCTAGCGGGAGGGGGGCGGCCGGGGAGCTGTTTTTT
CDR3 protein: CASSKALGVASGRGAAGELFF

J gene: TRBJ2-2
clone size: .
V gene: TRBV9
D gene: TRBD1
CDR3 DNA: TGTGCCAGCAGCGTACTTGGACAGGGGATTGAGGGGGAGCTGTTTTTT
CDR3 protein: CASSVLGQGIEGELFF

J gene: TRBJ2-1
clone size: .
V gene: TRBV5-5
D gene: .
CDR3 DNA: TGTGCCAGCAGCTTGTTTGGGAGTGAGCAGTTCTTC
CDR3 protein: CASSLFGSEQFF

J gene: TRBJ2-1
clone size: .
V gene: TRBV5-1
D gene: .
CDR3 DNA: TGCGCCAGCAGCTTGCAGGGGGGCAATGAGCAGTTCTTC
CDR3 protein: CASSLQGGNEQFF

J gene: TRBJ2-5
clone size: .
V gene: TRBV11-2
D gene: .
CDR3 DNA: TGTGCCAGCAGCTTAGTTCCCTCAGCCCTCGGAGAGACCCAGTACTTC
CDR3 protein: CASSLVPSALGETQYF

J gene: TRBJ2-7
clone size: .
V gene: TRBV4-1
D gene: .
CDR3 DNA: TGCGCCAGCAGCCAAGATCTCGGCTACGGGCAGTACTTC
CDR3 protein: CASSQDLGYGQYF

J gene: TRBJ2-1
clone size: .
V gene: TRBV10-1
D gene: .
CDR3 DNA: TGCGCCTCATCGTGGGGGGGCCCTGTGAATGAGCAGTTCTTC
CDR3 protein: CASSWGGPVNEQFF

J gene: TRBJ2-7
clone size: once
V gene: TRBV28
D gene: .
CDR3 DNA: TGTGCCAGCAGTTTGGGGTCCGCCTACGAGCAGTACTTC
CDR3 protein: CASSLGSAYEQYF

J gene: TRBJ2-7
clone size: .
V gene: TRBV6-1
D gene: .
CDR3 DNA: TGTGCCAGCAGGGGGGGGGCGTCCTACGAGCAGTACTTC
CDR3 protein: CASRGGASYEQYF